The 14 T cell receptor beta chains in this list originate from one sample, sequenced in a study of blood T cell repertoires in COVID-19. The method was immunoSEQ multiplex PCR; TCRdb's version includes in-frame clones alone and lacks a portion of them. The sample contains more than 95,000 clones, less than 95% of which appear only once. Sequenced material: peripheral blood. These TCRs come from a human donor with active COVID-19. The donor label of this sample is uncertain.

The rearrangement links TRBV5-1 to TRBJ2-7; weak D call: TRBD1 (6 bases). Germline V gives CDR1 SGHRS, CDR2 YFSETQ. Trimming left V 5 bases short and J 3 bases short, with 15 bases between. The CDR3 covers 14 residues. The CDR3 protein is CASREQGLLYEQYF. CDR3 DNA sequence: TGCGCCAGCAGGGAACAGGGCTTACTCTACGAGCAGTACTTC.

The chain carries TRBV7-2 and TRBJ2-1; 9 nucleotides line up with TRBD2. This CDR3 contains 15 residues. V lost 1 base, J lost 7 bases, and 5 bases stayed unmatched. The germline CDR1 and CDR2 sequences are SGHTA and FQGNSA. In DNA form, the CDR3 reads TGTGCCAGCAGCTTAGACGCGGGGGGGCGGAATGAGCAGTTCTTC. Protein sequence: CASSLDAGGRNEQFF.

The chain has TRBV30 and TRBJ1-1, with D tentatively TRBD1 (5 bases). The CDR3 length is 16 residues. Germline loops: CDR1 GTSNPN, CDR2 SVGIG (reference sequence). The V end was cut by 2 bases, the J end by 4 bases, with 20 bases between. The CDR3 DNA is TGTGCCTGGAGTAAGGGACTTTTGCGGCGTGGCACTGAAGCTTTCTTT. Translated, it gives CAWSKGLLRRGTEAFF. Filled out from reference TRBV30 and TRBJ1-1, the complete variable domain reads SQTIHQWPATLVQPVGSPLSLECTVEGTSNPNLYWYRQAAGRGLQLLFYSVGIGQISSEVPQNLSASRPQDRQFILSSKKLLLSDSGFYLCAWSKGLLRRGTEAFFGQGTRLTVV.

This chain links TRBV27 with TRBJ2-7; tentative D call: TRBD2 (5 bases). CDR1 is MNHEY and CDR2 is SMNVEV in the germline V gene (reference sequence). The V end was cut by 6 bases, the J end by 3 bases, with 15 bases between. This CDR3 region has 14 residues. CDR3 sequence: CASSSLTGSYEQYF. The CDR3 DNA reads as TGTGCCAGCAGCTCATTGACGGGGAGCTACGAGCAGTACTTC.

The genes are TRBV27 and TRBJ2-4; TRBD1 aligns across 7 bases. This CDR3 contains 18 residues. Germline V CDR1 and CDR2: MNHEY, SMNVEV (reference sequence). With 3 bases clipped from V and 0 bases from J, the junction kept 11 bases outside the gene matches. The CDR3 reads CASSFSLDRALAKNIQYF. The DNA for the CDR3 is TGTGCCAGCAGTTTCTCCCTCGACAGGGCCCTAGCCAAAAACATTCAGTACTTC.

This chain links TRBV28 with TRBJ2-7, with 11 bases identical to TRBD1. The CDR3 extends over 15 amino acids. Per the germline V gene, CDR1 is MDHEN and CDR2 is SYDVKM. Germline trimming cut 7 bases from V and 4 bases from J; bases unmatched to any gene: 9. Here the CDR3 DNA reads TGTGCCAGCACCCCTGGGGGGACAGGGGGATACGAGCAGTACTTC. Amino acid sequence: CASTPGGTGGYEQYF.

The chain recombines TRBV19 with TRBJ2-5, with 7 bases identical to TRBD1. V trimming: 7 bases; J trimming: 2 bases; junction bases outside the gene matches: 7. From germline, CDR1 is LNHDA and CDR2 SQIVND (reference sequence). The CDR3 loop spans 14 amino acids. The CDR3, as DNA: TGTGCCAGTAAGACAGGGCCAAATCAAGAGACCCAGTACTTC. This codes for CASKTGPNQETQYF.

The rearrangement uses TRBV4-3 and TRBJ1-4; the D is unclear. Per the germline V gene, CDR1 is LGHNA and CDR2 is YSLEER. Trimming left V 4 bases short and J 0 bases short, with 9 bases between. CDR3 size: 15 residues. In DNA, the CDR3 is TGCGCCAGCAGCCGTGAGCAAGCAACTAATGAAAAACTGTTTTTT. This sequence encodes CASSREQATNEKLFF.

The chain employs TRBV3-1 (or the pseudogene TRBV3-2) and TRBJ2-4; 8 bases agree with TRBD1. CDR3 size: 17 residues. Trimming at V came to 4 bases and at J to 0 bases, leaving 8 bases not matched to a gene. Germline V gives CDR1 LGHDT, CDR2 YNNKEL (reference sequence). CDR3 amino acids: CASSPGQAGLAKNIQYF. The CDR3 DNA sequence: TGTGCCAGCAGCCCGGGACAGGCAGGTTTAGCCAAAAACATTCAGTACTTC.

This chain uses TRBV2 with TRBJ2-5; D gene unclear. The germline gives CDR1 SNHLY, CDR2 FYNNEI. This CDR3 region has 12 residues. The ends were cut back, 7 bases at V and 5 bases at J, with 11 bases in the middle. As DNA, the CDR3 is TGTGCCAGCAATAAGGTCGGGGAGACCCAGTACTTC. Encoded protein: CASNKVGETQYF.

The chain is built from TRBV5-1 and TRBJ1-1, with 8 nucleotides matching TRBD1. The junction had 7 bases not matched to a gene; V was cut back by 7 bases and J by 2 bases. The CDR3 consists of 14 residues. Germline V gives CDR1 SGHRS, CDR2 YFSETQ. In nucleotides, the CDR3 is TGCGCCAGCGCGGGGACAGGACTTAACACTGAAGCTTTCTTT. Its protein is CASAGTGLNTEAFF.

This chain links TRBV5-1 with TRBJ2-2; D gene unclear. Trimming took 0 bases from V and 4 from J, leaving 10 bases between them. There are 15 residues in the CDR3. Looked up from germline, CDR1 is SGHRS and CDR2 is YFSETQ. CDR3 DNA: TGCGCCAGCAGCTTGGCCGTCCCAGGCACCGGGGAGCTGTTTTTT. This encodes CASSLAVPGTGELFF.

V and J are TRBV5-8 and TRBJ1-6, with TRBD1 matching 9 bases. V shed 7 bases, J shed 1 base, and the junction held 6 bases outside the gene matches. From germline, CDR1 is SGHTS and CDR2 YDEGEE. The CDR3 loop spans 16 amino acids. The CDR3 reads CASWGQGISYNSPLHF. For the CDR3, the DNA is TGTGCCAGCTGGGGACAGGGAATATCCTATAATTCACCCCTCCACTTT. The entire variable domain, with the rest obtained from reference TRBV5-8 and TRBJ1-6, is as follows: EAGVTQSPTHLIKTRGQQATLRCSPISGHTSVYWYQQALGLGLQFLLWYDEGEERNRGNFPPRFSGRQFPNYSSELNVNALELEDSALYLCASWGQGISYNSPLHFGNGTRLTVT.

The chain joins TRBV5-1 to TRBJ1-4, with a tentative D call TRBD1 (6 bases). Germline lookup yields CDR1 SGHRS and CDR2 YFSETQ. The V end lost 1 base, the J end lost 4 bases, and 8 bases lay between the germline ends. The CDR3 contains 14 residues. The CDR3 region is CASSLSGDNEKLFF. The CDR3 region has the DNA TGCGCCAGCAGCTTGTCAGGGGATAATGAAAAACTGTTTTTT. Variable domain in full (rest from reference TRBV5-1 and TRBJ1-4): KAGVTQTPRYLIKTRGQQVTLSCSPISGHRSVSWYQQTPGQGLQFLFEYFSETQRNKGNFPGRFSGRQFSNSRSEMNVSTLELGDSALYLCASSLSGDNEKLFFGSGTQLSVL.